The 14 T cell receptor beta chains in this list originate from one sample, sequenced in a study of CD8+ T cells in alopecia areata. Extracted RNA was reverse transcribed, and the resulting cDNA served as sequencing template. The method was immunoSEQ multiplex PCR; TCRdb's version includes in-frame clones alone and lacks a portion of them. Sampling found fewer than 2,000 clones, none seen once. Sequencing was performed on skin. The receptor set was obtained from a C3H/HeJ mouse with alopecia areata. The mice in this strain carry MHC haplotype H2-k.

Details on this clone: The listed genes are named as in mouse. The read falls 4 residues short of the CDR3 end, and the missing part is taken from the germline J gene. The chain recombines TRBV13-2 with TRBJ2-7; 12 bases line up with TRBD2. CDR1 NNHNN and CDR2 SYGAGS come from the germline V gene (reference sequence). The junction had 3 bases not matched to a gene; V was cut back by 5 bases and J by 0 bases. This CDR3 is built from 15 residues. This CDR3 is CASGGLGGSSYEQYF. The CDR3 DNA, read in part, is TGTGCCAGCGGCGGACTGGGGGGGAGCTCCTAT.

About this clone itself: All gene names here are mouse names. CDR3 region: CASSSGTGGYEQYF. The CDR3 bases that were read are TGTGCCAGCAGCTCCGGGACAGGGGGGTAT. The gene calls are TRBV14 and TRBJ2-7, with 11 bases aligning to TRBD1. The read finishes 4 residues shy of the CDR3 end, and the germline J gene is used to complete it. Germline CDR1 reads SGHDT; CDR2 reads FRDEAV. The CDR3 has 14 amino acids. The variable domain in full, with the rest retrieved from reference TRBV14 and TRBJ2-7, is EAGVTQSPRYAVLQEGQAVSFWCDPISGHDTLYWYQQPRDQGPQLLVYFRDEAVIDNSQLPSDRFSAVRPKGTNSTLKIQSAKQGDTATYLCASSSGTGGYEQYFGPGTRLTVL.

Worth noting for this clone: Mouse names are used for the genes. The CDR3 end is not reached by the read, which stops 3 residues before it; the germline J gene fills it in. V and J are TRBV19 and TRBJ1-6, with 7 nucleotides matching TRBD1. TRBJ1-6 is marked as an open reading frame, function uncertain. V lost 4 bases, J lost 8 bases, and 6 bases stayed unmatched. The germline V gene has CDR1 FNHDT and CDR2 SITEND (reference sequence). CDR3 length: 14 amino acids. The sequenced CDR3 bases are TGTGCCAGCAGTGAGGGGGCGCGGGATTCGCCC. Protein sequence: CASSEGARDSP. The whole CDR3 protein reads CASSEGARDSPLYF.

This clone showed up many times. Mouse germline and gene names are used. The read halts 4 residues ahead of the CDR3 end, with the missing end drawn from the germline J gene. V is TRBV5 and J is TRBJ2-3, with D possibly being TRBD1 (6 bases). Germline loops: CDR1 LGHNA, CDR2 YNLKQL (reference sequence). V lost 3 bases and J 0 bases, leaving 10 bases between the germline ends. This CDR3 spans 15 amino acids. The sequenced CDR3 bases are TGTGCCAGCAGCCAGGGACAAACTAGTGCAGAA. The encoded protein is CASSQGQTSAE. The entire CDR3 is CASSQGQTSAETLYF.

Of note for this clone: Gene names denote mouse genes. The CDR3 is cut off 4 residues early in the read; its end comes from the germline J gene. This sequence joins TRBV19 and TRBJ2-5, with D maybe TRBD2 (6 bases). V lost 2 bases to trimming and J lost 1 base, with 11 bases between them. CDR3 size: 15 residues. Germline CDR1 reads FNHDT; CDR2 reads SITEND (reference sequence). The CDR3 protein is CASSIGGSDQDTQYF. The CDR3 DNA, read in part, is TGTGCCAGCAGTATCGGGGGGTCTGACCAAGAC.

This clone was picked up a small number of times. The gene names given are mouse names. The read stops 4 residues short of the end of the CDR3; the missing end is completed from the germline J gene. The genes are TRBV31 and TRBJ2-5, with 7 bases aligning to TRBD1. The length of the CDR3 is 15 residues. From germline, CDR1 is GKSSPN and CDR2 SITVG. CDR3 region: CAWSTLDRDGDTQYF. Incomplete CDR3 DNA: TGTGCCTGGAGTACCCTCGACAGGGATGGAGAC.

This clone was seen ten or more times. Any gene name here is a mouse gene name. The read ends 4 residues before the CDR3 terminus; that terminus is restored from the germline J gene. The chain uses TRBV1 and TRBJ2-1; no clear D. Per the germline V gene, CDR1 is NSQYPW and CDR2 is LRSPGD (reference sequence). CDR3 length: 14 amino acids. The V end lost 6 bases, the J end lost 0 bases, and 9 bases lay between the germline ends. CDR3 bases read: TGCACCTGCAGGGCTCAGGATAACTATGCT. It is translated as CTCRAQDNYA. The full-length CDR3 reads as CTCRAQDNYAEQFF. Full variable domain (remainder filled in from reference TRBV1 and TRBJ2-1): VTLLEQNPRWRLVPRGQAVNLRCILKNSQYPWMSWYQQDLQKQLQWLFTLRSPGDKEVKSLPGADYLATRVTDTELRLQVANMSQGRTLYCTCRAQDNYAEQFFGPGTRLTVL.

This clone was detected only a few times. Genes and germline are mouse. The read comes to an end 4 residues before the CDR3 does, leaving the germline J gene to fill in the end. The rearrangement links TRBV13-3 to TRBJ2-7; 8 positions agree with TRBD2. The CDR3 contains 16 residues. V trimming: 0 bases; J trimming: 0 bases; junction bases outside the gene matches: 5. Germline V gives CDR1 NNHDY, CDR2 SYVADS. CDR3 DNA, as far as it was read: TGTGCCAGCAGTGATGAAGGACTGGGAGTCTCCTAT. Translation gives CASSDEGLGVSY. The whole CDR3 is CASSDEGLGVSYEQYF.

This clone occurred a few times. The genes are named according to mouse. Read data end 4 residues before the CDR3 end; the end is taken from the germline J gene. Other DNA sequences from this sample encode an identical CDR3 as well. The rearrangement joins TRBV31 to TRBJ2-3, with TRBD2 identical over 12 bases. The germline V gene encodes CDR1 GKSSPN and CDR2 SITVG. Trimming cost V 3 bases and J 0 bases; bases outside gene matches: 7. This CDR3 comprises 17 residues. The CDR3 protein is CAWRHRDWGESAETLYF. CDR3 DNA, as far as it was read: TGTGCCTGGAGACACCGGGACTGGGGGGAAAGTGCAGAA.

This clone was seen only a few times. The listed genes are named as in mouse. The missing CDR3 end, 4 residues past where the read stops, is filled in from the germline J gene. The chain uses TRBV13-3 and TRBJ2-4; a weak D match, TRBD2 (6 bases). V was trimmed by 2 bases and J by 0 bases, leaving 10 bases between them. Germline V gene sequence: CDR1 NNHDY, CDR2 SYVADS. The CDR3 runs 15 residues. The DNA read from the CDR3 is TGTGCCAGCAGTGAATGGGGGATTAGTCAAAAC. Its protein product is CASSEWGISQN. The entire CDR3 is CASSEWGISQNTLYF. The full variable domain, in which reference TRBV13-3 and TRBJ2-4 provide the parts outside the CDR3, is EAAVTQSPRSKVAVTGGKVTLSCHQTNNHDYMYWYRQDTGHGLRLIHYSYVADSTEKGDIPDGYKASRPSQENFSLILELASLSQTAVYFCASSEWGISQNTLYFGAGTRLSVL.

This clone is judged medium-sized. The listed genes are named as in mouse. The read ends 4 residues early relative to the CDR3; the germline J gene fills the gap. The chain has TRBV1 and TRBJ2-3; 11 nucleotides line up with TRBD2. Germline assignment: CDR1 NSQYPW and CDR2 LRSPGD (reference sequence). The CDR3 loop spans 15 amino acids. The J segment lost 1 base and the V segment lost 4 bases, leaving 1 base of the junction unmatched. The CDR3: CTCSDWGGGAETLYF. The CDR3 bases that were read are TGCACCTGCAGTGACTGGGGGGGCGGTGCAGAA.

This clone was seen ten or more times. Genes and germline come from the mouse. The read comes to an end 3 residues before the CDR3 does, leaving the germline J gene to fill in the end. This specimen includes other DNA sequences encoding the same CDR3. The chain uses TRBV13-3 and TRBJ1-6; D gene ambiguous. TRBJ1-6 carries the ORF label, with uncertain function. CDR3 size: 16 residues. Germline V CDR1 and CDR2: NNHDY, SYVADS. Trimming removed 3 bases at V and 0 bases at J, with 10 bases between. The part of the CDR3 DNA that was read is TGTGCCAGCAGTGCGACACACTCTTCCTATAATTCGCCC. It codes for CASSATHSSYNSP. The whole CDR3 protein reads CASSATHSSYNSPLYF.

This clone was seen a handful of times. Genes and germline come from the mouse. The sequence runs out 4 residues before the end of the CDR3; the remainder is reconstructed from the germline J gene. The chain links TRBV16 to TRBJ2-5; D uncertain. The CDR3 contains 15 residues. CDR1 is SGHSA, CDR2 FRNQAP, per germline. CDR3 protein: CASSFLSSVKDTQYF. The part of the CDR3 DNA that was read is TGTGCAAGCAGCTTTCTTTCCTCAGTCAAGGAC.

By share, this clone ranks as medium-sized (0.01 to 0.1%). The gene names here belong to mouse. The CDR3 goes on 4 residues after the read ends, and that part is filled in from the germline J gene. The chain is built from TRBV1 and TRBJ2-7, with a weak D call TRBD1 (5 bases). In germline, CDR1 is NSQYPW, CDR2 LRSPGD (reference sequence). The CDR3 covers 13 residues. V dropped 5 bases and J dropped 0 bases, with 8 bases sitting between them. The CDR3 bases that were read are TGCACCTGCAGTTTTGACAGCTCCTAT. Translating it yields CTCSFDSSY. The full CDR3 protein reads CTCSFDSSYEQYF.